The 23 T cell receptor beta chains below come from one sample, sequenced in a study of CD8 T cells in Susac syndrome. The authors reverse transcribed roughly 0.5 to 1 ug RNA with random hexamers. TCRdb redid the calling of the immunoSEQ multiplex PCR reads with MiXCR, one entry per CDR3 protein. This table holds 77,000 or so distinct CDR3 sequences, 85% to 95% found once. Sequenced: CD8+ T cells from PBMCs. These receptors were obtained from a human donor with multiple sclerosis.

The chain employs TRBV9 and TRBJ2-1; D unresolved. CDR3 length: 15 amino acids. V was shortened by 0 bases and J by 7 bases, with 14 bases between the two germline ends. CDR1 and CDR2 (germline): SGDLS, YYNGEE. CDR3 nucleotide sequence: TGTGCCAGCAGCGTAGACAGCTCACTAAAAAATGAGCAGTTCTTC. Protein sequence: CASSVDSSLKNEQFF. Supplemented by reference TRBV9 and TRBJ2-1, the full variable domain reads DSGVTQTPKHLITATGQRVTLRCSPRSGDLSVYWYQQSLDQGLQFLIQYYNGEERAKGNILERFSAQQFPDLHSELNLSSLELGDSALYFCASSVDSSLKNEQFFGPGTRLTVL.

J is TRBJ2-7 and V is TRBV6-6; D is uncertain. CDR1 is MNHNY and CDR2 is SVGAGI in the germline V gene (reference sequence). This CDR3 has 13 amino acids. With 6 bases removed from V and 3 bases from J, the gap between germline ends came to 12 bases. CDR3 sequence reads: CASSLSASYEQYF. The CDR3 region has the DNA TGTGCCAGCAGCTTAAGCGCGAGCTACGAGCAGTACTTC.

The chain has TRBV5-1 and TRBJ1-4; no definite D call. Germline assignment: CDR1 SGHRS and CDR2 YFSETQ. Trimming removed 1 base from V and 5 bases from J, with 15 bases in between. CDR3 length equals 16 residues. In DNA, the CDR3 is TGCGCCAGCAGCTTGCATCAAGGACCGCCAAATGAAAAACTGTTTTTT. This encodes CASSLHQGPPNEKLFF.

V is TRBV29-1 and J is TRBJ1-2; 7 bases are shared with TRBD1. This CDR3 has 11 residues. The V gene's germline CDR1 is SQVTM and CDR2 ANQGSEA. V was pared by 5 bases and J by 10 bases, with 7 bases of the junction left unmatched. CDR3 DNA: TGCAGCGTTCCGGAGGGGGCGGCCTACACCTTC. This translates into CSVPEGAAYTF.

V usage is TRBV6-2 or TRBV6-3 and J usage is TRBJ1-6, with a weak D call TRBD1 (6 bases). The CDR3 has 14 amino acids. Germline-derived CDR1 and CDR2 are MNHEY and SVGEGT. V gave up 2 bases and J gave up 12 bases, with 14 bases separating them. The CDR3: CASSYPRTAGPLHF. CDR3 DNA sequence: TGTGCCAGCAGTTACCCCCGGACAGCCGGACCCCTCCACTTT.

The rearrangement uses TRBV6-2 or TRBV6-3 and TRBJ2-2; 10 bases are shared with TRBD1. The germline V gene has CDR1 MNHEY and CDR2 SVGEGT. Trimming at V came to 2 bases and at J to 6 bases, leaving 3 bases not matched to a gene. The CDR3 contains 15 residues. The CDR3 sequence: CASSYGTGVPGELFF. The CDR3 coding sequence is TGTGCCAGCAGTTACGGGACAGGGGTCCCCGGGGAGCTGTTTTTT.

V is TRBV9 and J is TRBJ2-1; the match to TRBD2 covers 9 bases. CDR1 and CDR2 from the germline V gene are SGDLS and YYNGEE. The CDR3 is 15 residues long. J was trimmed by 8 bases and V by 5 bases; bases with no gene match: 11. The CDR3 region is CASSSSGTLNDEQFF. Written as DNA, the CDR3 is TGTGCCAGCAGTTCTAGCGGGACTTTAAACGATGAGCAGTTCTTC.

V usage is TRBV5-1 and J usage is TRBJ2-7; possible D gene TRBD1, 5 bases. The CDR3 has 14 amino acids. V lost 4 bases, J lost 3 bases, and 14 bases lay in between. Germline CDR1 is SGHRS and CDR2 is YFSETQ. CDR3: CASSPHLTDYEQYF. The DNA for the CDR3 is TGCGCCAGCAGCCCCCACCTGACAGACTACGAGCAGTACTTC.

The V gene is TRBV2, the J gene TRBJ1-1; D call uncertain. V gave up 3 bases and J gave up 1 base, with 12 bases separating them. CDR1 is SNHLY and CDR2 is FYNNEI in the germline V gene. The CDR3 covers 15 residues. DNA of the CDR3: TGTGCCAGCAGTGATAAGAGAGGGCCGAACACTGAAGCTTTCTTT. Amino acids: CASSDKRGPNTEAFF.

This rearrangement joins TRBV29-1 to TRBJ2-1; a weak D match, TRBD2 (8 bases). The germline V gene encodes CDR1 SQVTM and CDR2 ANQGSEA. V lost 6 bases, J lost 10 bases, and 16 bases lay in between. The CDR3 spans 12 residues. CDR3 nucleotide sequence: TGCAGCGTGGCGGGGGGACAGTGGGAGCAGTTCTTC. It specifies CSVAGGQWEQFF.

The chain combines TRBV12-1 with TRBJ2-2; TRBD1 reflects the table's D call only, with no check against the DNA. TRBV12-1 is an annotated pseudogene. This CDR3 region has 16 residues. CDR3 coding DNA: TGTGCCAGCAGCCACGCCGGGGCGCCCAACACCGGGGAGCTGTTTTTT. As protein: CASSHAGAPNTGELFF.

This clonotype was counted once. The chain combines TRBV19 with TRBJ1-5; no clear D gene. The germline gives CDR1 LNHDA, CDR2 SQIVND (reference sequence). This CDR3 is 15 amino acids long. The ends were cut back, 3 bases at V and 0 bases at J, with 9 bases in the middle. For the CDR3, the DNA is TGTGCCAGTAGTATCAAGACTAATAGCAATCAGCCCCAGCATTTT. This codes for CASSIKTNSNQPQHF.

The chain has TRBV13 and TRBJ1-1, with D hard to call. The CDR3 runs 13 residues. The V end lost 5 bases, the J end lost 0 bases, and 7 bases lay between the germline ends. Looked up from germline, CDR1 is PRHDT and CDR2 is FYEKMQ (reference sequence). The CDR3 region is CASSPELNTEAFF. CDR3 DNA sequence: TGTGCCAGCAGCCCCGAATTGAACACTGAAGCTTTCTTT. Supplemented by reference TRBV13 and TRBJ1-1, the full variable domain reads AAGVIQSPRHLIKEKRETATLKCYPIPRHDTVYWYQQGPGQDPQFLISFYEKMQSDKGSIPDRFSAQQFSDYHSELNMSSLELGDSALYFCASSPELNTEAFFGQGTRLTVV.

The J gene is TRBJ2-7, the V gene TRBV27; perhaps TRBD2 as D (6 bases). The CDR3 consists of 12 residues. Germline assignment: CDR1 MNHEY and CDR2 SMNVEV (reference sequence). V was cut by 4 bases and J by 6 bases, with 10 bases left in between. The CDR3 spells CASSSGGSEQYF. The CDR3 DNA reads as TGTGCCAGCAGTTCAGGAGGGAGCGAGCAGTACTTC.

V usage is TRBV6-1 and J usage is TRBJ2-7; TRBD1 aligns across 11 bases. The V gene's germline CDR1 is MNHNS and CDR2 SASEGT. The ends lost 8 bases at V and 4 bases at J; junction bases unmatched: 1. The CDR3 totals 12 residues. This chain's CDR3 is CASRDRGYEQYF. The CDR3 DNA sequence: TGTGCCAGCCGGGACAGGGGGTACGAGCAGTACTTC.

V and J are TRBV7-2 and TRBJ2-1, with TRBD2 identical over 12 bases. The CDR3 covers 13 residues. Trimming removed 5 bases from V and 10 bases from J; junction bases left unmatched: 3. CDR1 and CDR2 from the germline V gene are SGHTA and FQGNSA. CDR3 DNA sequence: TGTGCCAGCAGCGAAGGACTAGCGGGAGAGCAGTTCTTC. Translating gives CASSEGLAGEQFF.

This clonotype showed up just once. CDR3 DNA: TGTGCCAGCAGTGAATATCGCCGAGGAGATAGGGATGAGCAGTTCTTC. This translates into CASSEYRRGDRDEQFF. The rearrangement links TRBV25-1 to TRBJ2-1; no reliable D call. This CDR3 has 16 residues. Trimming pared 0 bases from V and 8 bases from J, leaving 17 bases between. CDR1 is MGHDK and CDR2 is SYGVNS in the germline V gene.

The chain has TRBV29-1 and TRBJ2-3; 9 nucleotides agree with TRBD1. Trimming at V came to 6 bases and at J to 5 bases, leaving 9 bases not matched to a gene. Per the germline V gene, CDR1 is SQVTM and CDR2 is ANQGSEA. CDR3 length: 14 amino acids. CDR3 residues: CSVRDRDPGDTQYF. The DNA for the CDR3 is TGCAGCGTCCGGGACAGGGACCCGGGAGATACGCAGTATTTT.

The chain couples TRBV27 to TRBJ2-5; D remains ambiguous. The CDR3 is 14 amino acids. V lost 4 bases, J lost 1 base, and 10 bases lay in between. Germline V gene data show CDR1 as MNHEY and CDR2 as SMNVEV (reference sequence). The CDR3 reads CASSSLIPQETQYF. The DNA of the CDR3 is TGTGCCAGCAGTTCTCTTATCCCCCAAGAGACCCAGTACTTC.

This chain joins TRBV12-3 or TRBV12-4 and TRBJ1-5, with D possibly matching TRBD1 (6 bases). V shed 5 bases and J shed 0 bases, with 14 bases lying between them. CDR3 size: 16 residues. The CDR3 coding sequence is TGTGCCAGCAGTCCCGACAGGCCCTATAGCAATCAGCCCCAGCATTTT. Its protein is CASSPDRPYSNQPQHF.

The gene calls are TRBV27 and TRBJ1-1; tentatively, D is TRBD1 (5 bases). Germline lookup yields CDR1 MNHEY and CDR2 SMNVEV (reference sequence). The CDR3 runs to 13 residues. V was trimmed by 4 bases and J by 9 bases, leaving 15 bases between them. CDR3 bases: TGTGCCAGCAGTTCCCCGGGACGGAACCAAGCTTTCTTT. Translated: CASSSPGRNQAFF.

The chain couples TRBV30 to TRBJ2-1, with D maybe TRBD2 (6 bases). V was clipped by 5 bases and J by 8 bases, with 13 bases between them. The CDR3 loop spans 12 amino acids. CDR1 GTSNPN and CDR2 SVGIG come from the germline V gene (reference sequence). CDR3 bases: TGTGCCTGGGGACTGGGGGGAGATGAGCAGTTCTTC. The encoded protein is CAWGLGGDEQFF. Complete variable domain (other parts from reference TRBV30 and TRBJ2-1): SQTIHQWPATLVQPVGSPLSLECTVEGTSNPNLYWYRQAAGRGLQLLFYSVGIGQISSEVPQNLSASRPQDRQFILSSKKLLLSDSGFYLCAWGLGGDEQFFGPGTRLTVL.

This rearrangement joins TRBV7-8 to TRBJ2-1; 8 bases map to TRBD1. V lost 1 base and J lost 8; bases outside the gene matches: 22. Germline V gene lookup returns CDR1 SGHVS and CDR2 FQNEAQ. This CDR3 contains 20 residues. CDR3 sequence (DNA): TGTGCCAGCAGCTTAGGAGTGTGGGGTCGGGTCACGGACAGGGCGGATGAGCAGTTCTTC. Its translation: CASSLGVWGRVTDRADEQFF.